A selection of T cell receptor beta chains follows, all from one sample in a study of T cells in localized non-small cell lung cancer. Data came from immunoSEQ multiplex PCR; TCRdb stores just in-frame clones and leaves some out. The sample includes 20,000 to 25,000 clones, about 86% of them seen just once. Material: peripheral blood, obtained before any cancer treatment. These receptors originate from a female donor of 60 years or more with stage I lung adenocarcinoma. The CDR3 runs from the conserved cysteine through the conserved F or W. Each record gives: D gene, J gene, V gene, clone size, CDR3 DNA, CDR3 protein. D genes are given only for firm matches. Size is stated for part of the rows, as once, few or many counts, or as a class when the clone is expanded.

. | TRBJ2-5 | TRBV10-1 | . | TGCGCCAGCAGTGACAATTGGGGAGAGACCCAGTACTTC | CASSDNWGETQYF
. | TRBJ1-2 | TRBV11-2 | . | TGTGCCAGCAGCTTAGCGGGGGGGTCTGGCTACACCTTC | CASSLAGGSGYTF
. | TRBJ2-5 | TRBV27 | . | TGTGCCAGCAGGAGCGACACCCAAGAGACCCAGTACTTC | CASRSDTQETQYF
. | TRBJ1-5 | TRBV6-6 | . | TGTGCCAGCAGTCTGGACGGCCCCTATAGCAATCAGCCCCAGCATTTT | CASSLDGPYSNQPQHF
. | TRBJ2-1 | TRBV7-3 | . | TGTGCCAGCAGTATAGCGGAGTACAATGAGCAGTTCTTC | CASSIAEYNEQFF
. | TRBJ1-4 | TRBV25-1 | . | TGTGCCAGCAGTGAACTTCCCGGGGGGCCTGTGGAAAAACTGTTTTTT | CASSELPGGPVEKLFF
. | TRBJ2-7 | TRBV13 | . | TGTGCCAGCAGCTTGAGAAGGGAAGGAGAGCAGTACTTC | CASSLRREGEQYF
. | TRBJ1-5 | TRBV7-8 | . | TGTGCCAGCAGCTTAGCGGGGGGCAACAATCAGCCCCAGCATTTT | CASSLAGGNNQPQHF
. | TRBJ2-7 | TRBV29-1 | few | TGCAGCGTTGAAGGTGACAGCCAGACCTCCTACGAGCAGTACTTC | CSVEGDSQTSYEQYF
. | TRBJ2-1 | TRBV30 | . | TGTGCCTGGAACTACGGATCCTACAATGAGCAGTTCTTC | CAWNYGSYNEQFF
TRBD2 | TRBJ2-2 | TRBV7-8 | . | TGTGCCAGCAGCTTTATAGCGGGGGCCAGCACCGGGGAGCTGTTTTTT | CASSFIAGASTGELFF
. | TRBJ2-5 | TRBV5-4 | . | TGTGCCAGCAGCCGATCTCAAGAGACCCAGTACTTC | CASSRSQETQYF
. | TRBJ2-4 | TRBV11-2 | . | TGTGCCAGCAGCTTAGTGGCGTGGGACATTCAGTACTTC | CASSLVAWDIQYF
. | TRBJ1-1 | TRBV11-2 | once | TGTGCCAGCAGCCGTCGGGGGGGGACGAAGAACACTGAAGCTTTCTTT | CASSRRGGTKNTEAFF
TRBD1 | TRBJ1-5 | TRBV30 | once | TGTGCCTGGAGGGGACAGGCCAATCAGCCCCAGCATTTT | CAWRGQANQPQHF
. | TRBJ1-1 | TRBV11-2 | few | TGTGCCAGCAGCTTAGTTTCTAGGACTGAAGCTTTCTTT | CASSLVSRTEAFF
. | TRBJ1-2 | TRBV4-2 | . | TGTGCCAGCAGCCAAGGTGGTCAGTTTAACTATGGCTACACCTTC | CASSQGGQFNYGYTF
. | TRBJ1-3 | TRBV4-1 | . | TGCGCCAGCAGCCAACCAGGGACGAACTCTGGAAACACCATATATTTT | CASSQPGTNSGNTIYF
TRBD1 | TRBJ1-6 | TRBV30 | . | TGTGCCTGGAAAGGACAGGGAAATTCACCCCTCCACTTT | CAWKGQGNSPLHF
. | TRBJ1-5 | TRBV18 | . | TGTGCCAGCTCACCCCCACGGGGGGGGGATAATCAGCCCCAGCATTTT | CASSPPRGGDNQPQHF
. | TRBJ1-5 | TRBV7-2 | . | TGTGCCAGCAGCCCGAACCCAGGACAGCCCCAGCATTTT | CASSPNPGQPQHF
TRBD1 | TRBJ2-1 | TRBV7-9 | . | TGTGCCAGCAGTCCTACGACAGGGTTTGATGAGCAGTTCTTC | CASSPTTGFDEQFF
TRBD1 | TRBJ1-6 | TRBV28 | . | TGTGCCAGCAGTTTATCGGGGGGGACAGGCGAGGGGTCCTATAATTCACCCCTCCACTTT | CASSLSGGTGEGSYNSPLHF
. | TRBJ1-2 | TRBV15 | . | TGTGCCACCAGCAGAGATCAGCAGAACTATGGCTACACCTTC | CATSRDQQNYGYTF
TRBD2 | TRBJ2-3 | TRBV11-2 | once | TGTGCCAGCAGCTTAAAGGCGGGGGACACGCAGTATTTT | CASSLKAGDTQYF
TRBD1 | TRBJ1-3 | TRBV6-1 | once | TGTGCCAGCAGCCCTAATGACAGGGCAGGAAACACCATATATTTT | CASSPNDRAGNTIYF
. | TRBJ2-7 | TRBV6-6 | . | TGTGCCAGCCAACCCCCGACAGGAACCTACGAGCAGTACTTC | CASQPPTGTYEQYF
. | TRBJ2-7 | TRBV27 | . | TGTGCCAGCAGTCAGACACGGACCTACGAGCAGTACTTC | CASSQTRTYEQYF
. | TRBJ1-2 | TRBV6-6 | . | TGTGCCAGCAGTTACTCCGAAGATCATATGGGTGGCTACACCTTC | CASSYSEDHMGGYTF
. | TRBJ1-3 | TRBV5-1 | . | TGCGCCAGCAGCTTGGGCAGTTACTCTGGAAACACCATATATTTT | CASSLGSYSGNTIYF
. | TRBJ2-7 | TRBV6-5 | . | TGTGCCAGCAGTCAGGGCGGGTCCTACGAGCAGTACTTC | CASSQGGSYEQYF
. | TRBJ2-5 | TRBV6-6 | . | TGTGCCAGCAGCCCGTTGGAGACCCAGTACTTC | CASSPLETQYF
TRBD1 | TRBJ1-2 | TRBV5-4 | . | TGTGCCAGCAGCACCGGACAGGGTGTGTATGGCTACACCTTC | CASSTGQGVYGYTF
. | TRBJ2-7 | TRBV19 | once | TGTGCCAGTAGTATCGGAAGCTCCTACGAGCAGTACTTC | CASSIGSSYEQYF
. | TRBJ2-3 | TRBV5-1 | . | TGCGCCAGCAGCCTCCCACCAGGGGTAGCGGTAACCACAGATACGCAGTATTTT | CASSLPPGVAVTTDTQYF
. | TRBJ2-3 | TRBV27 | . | TGTGCCAGCAGCCCAACCGTGCGTCGGAGCACAGATACGCAGTATTTT | CASSPTVRRSTDTQYF
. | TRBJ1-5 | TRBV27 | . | TGTGCCAGCAGTGTAACTTATAGCAATCAGCCCCAGCATTTT | CASSVTYSNQPQHF
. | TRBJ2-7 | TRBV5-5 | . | TGTGCCAGCAGCTTAAGACAGGCGGCATACGAGCAGTACTTC | CASSLRQAAYEQYF
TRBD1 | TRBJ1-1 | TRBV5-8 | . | TGTGCCAGCAGCTTGGGGACAGGGGGGCACACTGAAGCTTTCTTT | CASSLGTGGHTEAFF
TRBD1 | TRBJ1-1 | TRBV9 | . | TGTGCCAGCAGCGTATCGTGGACAGGGGTCACTGAAGCTTTCTTT | CASSVSWTGVTEAFF
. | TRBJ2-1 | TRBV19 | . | TGTGCCAGTAGGATTAGCGGTCGGGGGAACAATGAGCAGTTCTTC | CASRISGRGNNEQFF
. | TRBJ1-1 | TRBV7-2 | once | TGTGCCAGCAGCTTAGGCGCGGGGGGCGGGTTGCGAAACACTGAAGCTTTCTTT | CASSLGAGGGLRNTEAFF